Each of the 8 T cell receptor beta chains below was sequenced from the same sample in a study of regulatory T cells in long-lasting Graves disease. Sample time point: newly diagnosed GD, antithyroid drugs for less than 3 months. The TCR library was made from RNA that had been extracted from PBMCs in TRIzol. Construction of TCR beta libraries relied on iRepertoire HTBI primers and on Arm-PCR targeting CDR3 regions. TCRdb ran MiXCR on the multiplex PCR reads and lists one entry per CDR3 protein. The sample gives 500,000 or so distinct CDR3 sequences, 12% to 15% of which show up once; roughly 15% is in the top ten. These same records also appear under a second study, on T cells in Graves' hyperthyroidism and ophthalmopathy.

Specimen: peripheral blood mononuclear cells (PBMCs), collected at new diagnosis, from a patient treated with antithyroid drugs. The receptors originated from a woman aged 50 to 65 with Graves disease.

This clonotype was observed many times. The rearrangement joins TRBV2 to TRBJ2-2, with 7 bases that match TRBD2. The CDR3 totals 18 residues. Germline CDR1 SNHLY, CDR2 FYNNEI. J lost 6 bases, V lost 6 bases, and 19 bases had no gene match. The CDR3 bases are TGTGCCAGCAGCCCCTACCTCTTCCTAGCGGAGACTTCCGGGGAGCTGTTTTTT. Encoded protein: CASSPYLFLAETSGELFF.

This clonotype was counted between two and nine times. CDR3 nucleotide sequence: TGTGCCAGTAGTATATCGGGAAGTACCTACGAGCAGTACTTC. The encoded protein is CASSISGSTYEQYF. The chain joins TRBV19 to TRBJ2-7; D possibly corresponds to TRBD2 (5 bases). V was clipped by 2 bases and J by 2 bases, with 10 bases between them. CDR1 and CDR2 (germline): LNHDA, SQIVND (reference sequence). This CDR3 is built from 14 residues.

The chain uses TRBV30 and TRBJ2-2, with D unresolved. CDR3 length: 13 amino acids. Germline V gene data show CDR1 as GTSNPN and CDR2 as SVGIG (reference sequence). Between the trimmed V and J ends, which lost 5 bases and 4 bases, there was a span of 11 bases. In nucleotides, the CDR3 is TGTGCCTGGCGGGTCTCCACCACCGGGGAGCTGTTTTTT. It specifies CAWRVSTTGELFF.

The table lists this clonotype with many counts. The chain combines TRBV2 with TRBJ2-1; D gene uncertain. The germline V gene has CDR1 SNHLY and CDR2 FYNNEI. The CDR3 consists of 12 residues. Trimming cost V 5 bases and J 4 bases, with 6 bases left between them. CDR3 sequence: CASSLDYNEQFF. The CDR3 bases are TGTGCCAGCAGTCTAGATTACAATGAGCAGTTCTTC. Filled out from reference TRBV2 and TRBJ2-1, the complete variable domain reads EPEVTQTPSHQVTQMGQEVILRCVPISNHLYFYWYRQILGQKVEFLVSFYNNEISEKSEIFDDQFSVERPDGSNFTLKIRSTKLEDSAMYFCASSLDYNEQFFGPGTRLTVL.

About this clonotype: A single base separates this from a much larger clone, so it may be a read error. V and J are TRBV3-1 and TRBJ2-6; no definite D call. Germline V CDR1 and CDR2: LGHDT, YNNKEL (reference sequence). The CDR3 is 16 residues long. Trimming removed 1 base at V and 1 base at J, with 8 bases between. CDR3 residues: CASSQAPGSGANVLTF. CDR3 DNA sequence: TGTGCCAGCAGCCAAGCTCCCGGATCTGGGGCCAACGTCCTGACTTTC.

The rearrangement joins TRBV18 to TRBJ2-3; 9 bases are a match to TRBD2. The germline gives CDR1 KGHSH, CDR2 LQKENI. CDR3 length equals 18 residues. J lost 1 base, V lost 3 bases, and 11 bases had no gene match. The CDR3, as DNA: TGTGCCAGCTCACCTGGACTAGCGCAAACATGGGGCACAGATACGCAGTATTTT. Its translation is CASSPGLAQTWGTDTQYF.

This clonotype was counted at least ten times. The CDR3 nucleotides are TGTGCCGTACGTGACAGGGAATTACTCAATGAGCAGTTCTTC. Translation: CAVRDRELLNEQFF. The chain joins TRBV28 to TRBJ2-1; TRBD1 matches at 7 bases. The CDR3 is made up of 14 amino acids. The germline V gene encodes CDR1 MDHEN and CDR2 SYDVKM. Trimming cost V 11 bases and J 6 bases; bases outside gene matches: 13.

This clonotype was seen repeatedly, ten times or more. This chain connects TRBV5-1 to TRBJ2-1; 7 nucleotides line up with TRBD1. This CDR3 comprises 15 residues. CDR1 and CDR2 from the germline V gene are SGHRS and YFSETQ. The trim removed 0 bases at V and 8 bases at J, leaving 8 bases unmatched. CDR3 nucleotide sequence: TGCGCCAGCAGCTTGGTCCACAGGGGTGGCGATGAGCAGTTCTTC. This sequence encodes CASSLVHRGGDEQFF.